This T cell receptor (beta chain) was recovered during a study of Ad26.COV2.S vaccination and SARS-CoV-2 variants. The wider study: Intramuscular Ad26.COV2.S doses were given once or twice, 56 days apart. Study results and caveats: Vaccinees showed greater spike-specific TCR breadth than placebo recipients. Substantial response breadth was reportedly seen for spike-specific CD8+ and CD4+ T cells after vaccination. Analyses of TCR breadth and depth may have underestimated total T cell responses.

Regarding this clone: Its specificity is unknown.

The protocol was immunoSEQ multiplex PCR, while the TCRdb copy is restricted to in-frame clones and leaves out a portion. The table has hundreds of thousands of clones, roughly 90% seen once; the top ten hold about 1.5%. This sample's treatment: around 19 received Ad26.COV2.S at low or high dose, single or two shots; about 5 received placebo; per-sample allocation not given. Sampling happened 63 days after the first vaccine or placebo injection. Trimming took 5 bases from V and 1 from J, leaving 11 bases between them. This CDR3 has 14 residues. Germline V CDR1 and CDR2: SGHVS, FNYEAQ. The sequenced sample was peripheral blood, obtained in a trial of Ad26.COV2.S vaccine versus placebo. This sequence joins TRBV7-6 and TRBJ2-5; D is ambiguous. The TCR was taken from a person aged 18-60 years who received the Ad26.COV2.S COVID-19 vaccine or a placebo. This CDR3 is CASSRRRTQETQYF. CDR3 sequence (DNA): TGTGCCAGCAGCCGCCGGAGAACCCAAGAGACCCAGTACTTC.